The clone carrying this T cell receptor (beta chain) was picked up many times. The data are from a study of T cells in Graves' hyperthyroidism and ophthalmopathy. On the basis of clinical symptoms, serum thyroxine and TRAb, thyroid ultrasound and orbital computed tomography, diagnoses were made. Amplification targeted TCR beta CDR3 regions from RNA transcripts. An initial round of RT-PCR targeting the TCR CDR3 relied on the HTBI primer set. One entry per CDR3 protein, called by TCRdb with MiXCR from the multiplex PCR reads. The data show around 490,000 distinct CDR3 sequences, approximately 20% seen once. CDR3 length: 13 amino acids. The V end lost 3 bases, the J end lost 6 bases, and 10 bases lay between the germline ends. Germline CDR1 and CDR2: SGHTS and YDEGEE.

The sequence was collected from a man aged 40-49 years with Graves' ophthalmopathy. The material sequenced was blood. The gene calls are TRBV5-8 and TRBJ1-5, with a possible D match to TRBD1 (5 bases). DNA of the CDR3: TGTGCCAGCAGCTGGGACGAAGGTCAGCCCCAGCATTTT. It codes for CASSWDEGQPQHF.